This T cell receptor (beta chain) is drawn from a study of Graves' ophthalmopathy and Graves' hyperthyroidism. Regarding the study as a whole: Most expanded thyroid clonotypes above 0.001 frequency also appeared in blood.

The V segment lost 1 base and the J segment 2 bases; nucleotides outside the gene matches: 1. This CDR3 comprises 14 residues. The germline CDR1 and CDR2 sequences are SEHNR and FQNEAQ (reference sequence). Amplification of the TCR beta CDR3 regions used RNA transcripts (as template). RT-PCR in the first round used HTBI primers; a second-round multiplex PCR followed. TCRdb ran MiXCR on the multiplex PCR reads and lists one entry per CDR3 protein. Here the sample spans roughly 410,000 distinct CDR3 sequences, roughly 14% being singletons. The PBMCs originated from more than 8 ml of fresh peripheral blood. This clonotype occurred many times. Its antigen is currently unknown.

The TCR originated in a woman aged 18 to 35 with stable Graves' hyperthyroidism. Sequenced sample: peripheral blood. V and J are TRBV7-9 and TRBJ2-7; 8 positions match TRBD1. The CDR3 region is CASSLGTGTYEQYF. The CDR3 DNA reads TGTGCCAGCAGCTTAGGGACAGGGACCTACGAGCAGTACTTC.